Many counts were recorded for the clone carrying this TCR beta chain. What it binds is not known. Researchers reported that TCR beta cDNA libraries carried unique molecular identifiers. TCRdb reprocessed the PCR reads with MiXCR, giving one entry per CDR3 protein. The table records over 150,000 distinct CDR3 sequences, 36% of them present only once. The CDR3 has 14 residues. V lost 6 bases and J 8 bases, leaving 16 bases between the germline ends. CDR1 is ENHRY, CDR2 SYGVKD, per germline. The data are from a study of post-analysis software for immune sequencing data. Across the study: Progressive-relapsing, secondary progressive and relapsing-remitting multiple sclerosis were among the disease courses included. Overall study results and limits: Elevated frequency relative to controls characterized 4 or 5 TRBV segments in patients, TRBV5-6, TRBV5-1 and TRBV20-1 among them.

The V gene is TRBV10-3, the J gene TRBJ1-4; D unclear. The TCR sequence derives from a girl under 18 with multiple sclerosis. Source: blood, taken after autologous hematopoietic stem cell transplantation. Written as DNA, the CDR3 is TGTGCCATCAGACCGGACCTCAAGGAGGAAAAACTGTTTTTT. As protein: CAIRPDLKEEKLFF.